Below, 4 T cell receptor beta chains from the same sample are listed, as sequenced in a study of blood T cells in healthy people across ages. A sample-barcoded 5' primer and a J-beta primer mix were used in a second PCR of about 6 to 11 cycles. One entry per CDR3 protein, called by TCRdb with MiXCR from the 5' RACE reads. The data show fewer than 1.5 million distinct CDR3 sequences, about 40% seen once. The specimen sequenced was blood. The source is a woman under 30 in good health.

The CDR3 is CAISEGAGPVDEQFF. The DNA of the CDR3 is TGTGCCATCAGTGAGGGAGCGGGACCAGTGGATGAGCAGTTCTTC. The rearrangement links TRBV10-3 to TRBJ2-1, with TRBD2 matching over 7 bases. CDR1 and CDR2 (germline): ENHRY, SYGVKD. The CDR3 spans 15 residues. V was clipped by 2 bases and J by 8 bases; unmatched bases: 9.

The chain is built from TRBV15 and TRBJ1-1; TRBD1 is a possible D gene (5 bases). Germline CDR1 and CDR2: LNHNV and YYDKDF (reference sequence). The CDR3 extends over 15 amino acids. The germline V and J ends were trimmed by 4 bases and 5 bases, with 17 bases remaining between them. The CDR3 DNA sequence: TGTGCCACCAGCATAGACACCTACGGGGGGACTGAAGCTTTCTTT. Residues: CATSIDTYGGTEAFF. The variable domain in full, with the rest retrieved from reference TRBV15 and TRBJ1-1, is DAMVIQNPRYQVTQFGKPVTLSCSQTLNHNVMYWYQQKSSQAPKLLFHYYDKDFNNEADTPDNFQSRRPNTSFCFLDIRSPGLGDTAMYLCATSIDTYGGTEAFFGQGTRLTVV.

This clonotype was observed at least ten times. One junction end does not reproduce the germline sequence, and a read error may be involved. J is TRBJ1-1 and V is TRBV4-2; weak D call: TRBD1 (6 bases). Germline assignment: CDR1 LGHNA and CDR2 YNFKEQ. The CDR3 has 13 amino acids. CDR3 region: CASSQEGGTEAFF. The CDR3 DNA sequence: TGCGCCAGCAGCCAAGAGGGGGGAACTGAAGCTTTCTTT.

J is TRBJ2-7 and V is TRBV20-1, with unresolved D. V was clipped by 4 bases and J by 4 bases, with 14 bases between them. Looked up from germline, CDR1 is DFQATT and CDR2 is SNEGSKA (reference sequence). The CDR3 spans 13 residues. CDR3 DNA: TGCAGTGCTACCCCAATTGTCGGGTACGAGCAGTACTTC. Protein sequence: CSATPIVGYEQYF.